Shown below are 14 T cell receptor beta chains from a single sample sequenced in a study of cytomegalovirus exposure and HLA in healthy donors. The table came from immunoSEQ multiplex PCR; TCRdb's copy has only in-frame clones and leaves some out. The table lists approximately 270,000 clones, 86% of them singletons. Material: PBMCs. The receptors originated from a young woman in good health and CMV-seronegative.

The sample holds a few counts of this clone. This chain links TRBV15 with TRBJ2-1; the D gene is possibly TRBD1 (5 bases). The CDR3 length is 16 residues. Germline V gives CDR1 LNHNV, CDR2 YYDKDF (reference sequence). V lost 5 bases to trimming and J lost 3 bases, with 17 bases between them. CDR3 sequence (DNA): TGTGCCACCAGCCTACCCTCAGGGCTTAACTACAATGAGCAGTTCTTC. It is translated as CATSLPSGLNYNEQFF.

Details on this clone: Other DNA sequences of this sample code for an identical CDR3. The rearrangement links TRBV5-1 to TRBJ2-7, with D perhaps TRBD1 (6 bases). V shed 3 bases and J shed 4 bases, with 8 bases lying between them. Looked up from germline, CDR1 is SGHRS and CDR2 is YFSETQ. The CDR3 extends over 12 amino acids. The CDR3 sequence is CASSSQGYEQYF. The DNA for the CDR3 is TGCGCCAGCAGCTCCCAGGGGTACGAGCAGTACTTC.

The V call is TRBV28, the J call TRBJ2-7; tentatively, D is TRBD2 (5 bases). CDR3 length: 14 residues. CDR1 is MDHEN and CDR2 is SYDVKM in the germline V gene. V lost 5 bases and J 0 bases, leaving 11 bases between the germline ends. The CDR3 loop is CASSRRGVSYEQYF. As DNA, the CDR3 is TGTGCCAGCAGTCGACGGGGTGTCTCCTACGAGCAGTACTTC. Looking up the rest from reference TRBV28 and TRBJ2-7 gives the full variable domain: DVKVTQSSRYLVKRTGEKVFLECVQDMDHENMFWYRQDPGLGLRLIYFSYDVKMKEKGDIPEGYSVSREKKERFSLILESASTNQTSMYLCASSRRGVSYEQYFGPGTRLTVT.

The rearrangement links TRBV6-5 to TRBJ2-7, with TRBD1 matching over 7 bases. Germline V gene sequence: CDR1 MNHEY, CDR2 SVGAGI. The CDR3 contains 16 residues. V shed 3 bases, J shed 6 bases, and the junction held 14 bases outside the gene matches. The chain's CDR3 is CASSYYPPGTEAEQYF. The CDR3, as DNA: TGTGCCAGCAGTTATTATCCTCCCGGGACAGAGGCCGAGCAGTACTTC.

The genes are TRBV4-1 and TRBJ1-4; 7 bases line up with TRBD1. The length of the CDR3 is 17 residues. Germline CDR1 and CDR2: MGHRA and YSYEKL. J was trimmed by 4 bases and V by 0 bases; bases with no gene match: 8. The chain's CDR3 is CASSQDRRDSGNEKLFF. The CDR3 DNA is TGCGCCAGCAGCCAAGATCGAAGGGACAGCGGTAATGAAAAACTGTTTTTT.

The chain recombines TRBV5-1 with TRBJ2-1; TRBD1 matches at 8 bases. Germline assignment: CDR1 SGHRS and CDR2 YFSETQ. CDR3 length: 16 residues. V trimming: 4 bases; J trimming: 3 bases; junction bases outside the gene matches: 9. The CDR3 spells CASSRSGGSNYNEQFF. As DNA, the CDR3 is TGCGCCAGCAGCCGCTCAGGGGGCTCGAACTACAATGAGCAGTTCTTC.

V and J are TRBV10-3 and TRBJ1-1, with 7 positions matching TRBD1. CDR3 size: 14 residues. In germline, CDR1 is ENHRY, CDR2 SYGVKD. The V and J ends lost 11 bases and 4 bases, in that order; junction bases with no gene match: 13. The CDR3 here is CASIPTGWGTEAFF. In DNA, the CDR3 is TGTGCCTCAATTCCGACAGGGTGGGGCACTGAAGCTTTCTTT.

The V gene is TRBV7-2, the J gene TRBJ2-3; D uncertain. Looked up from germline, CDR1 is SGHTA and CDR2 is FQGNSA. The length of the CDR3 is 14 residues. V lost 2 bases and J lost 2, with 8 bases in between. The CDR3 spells CASSLQFPTDTQYF. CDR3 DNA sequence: TGTGCCAGCAGCTTACAGTTTCCCACAGATACGCAGTATTTT.

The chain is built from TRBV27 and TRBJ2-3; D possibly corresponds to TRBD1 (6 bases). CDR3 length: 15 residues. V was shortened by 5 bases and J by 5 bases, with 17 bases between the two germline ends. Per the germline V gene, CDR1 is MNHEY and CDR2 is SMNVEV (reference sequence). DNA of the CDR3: TGTGCCAGCAGTACTCTACAGGGAAATCTAGATACGCAGTATTTT. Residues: CASSTLQGNLDTQYF.

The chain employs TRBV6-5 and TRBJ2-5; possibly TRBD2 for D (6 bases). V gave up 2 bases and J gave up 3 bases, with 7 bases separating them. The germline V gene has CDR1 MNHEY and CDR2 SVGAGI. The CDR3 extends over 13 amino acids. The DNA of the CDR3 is TGTGCCAGCAGTTACGGAGGGAAAGAGACCCAGTACTTC. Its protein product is CASSYGGKETQYF.

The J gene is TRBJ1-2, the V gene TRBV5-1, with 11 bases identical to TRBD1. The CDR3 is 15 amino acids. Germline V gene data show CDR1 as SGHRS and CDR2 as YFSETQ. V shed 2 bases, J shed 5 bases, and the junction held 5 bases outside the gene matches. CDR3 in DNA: TGCGCCAGCAGCTTAACAGGGACAGGGGGATATGGCTACACCTTC. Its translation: CASSLTGTGGYGYTF. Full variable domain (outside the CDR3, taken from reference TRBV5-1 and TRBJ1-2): KAGVTQTPRYLIKTRGQQVTLSCSPISGHRSVSWYQQTPGQGLQFLFEYFSETQRNKGNFPGRFSGRQFSNSRSEMNVSTLELGDSALYLCASSLTGTGGYGYTFGSGTRLTVV.

The CDR3 region has the DNA TGTGCCACCTCCCGACAGAGGAACACTGAAGCTTTCTTT. Protein sequence: CATSRQRNTEAFF. This sequence joins TRBV28 and TRBJ1-1; D possibly corresponds to TRBD1 (5 bases). Trimming removed 10 bases at V and 1 base at J, with 13 bases between. CDR1 and CDR2 (germline): MDHEN, SYDVKM. CDR3 length: 13 amino acids.

The CDR3 nucleotides are TGTGCCAGCAGTTACTTGACAGGGGGCAATCAGCCCCAGCATTTT. This codes for CASSYLTGGNQPQHF. V gene TRBV6-6 combines with J gene TRBJ1-5; 8 bases are a match to TRBD1. J gave up 2 bases and V 1 base, and 1 base lay outside the gene matches. CDR1 is MNHNY, CDR2 SVGAGI, per germline (reference sequence). The CDR3 runs 15 residues.

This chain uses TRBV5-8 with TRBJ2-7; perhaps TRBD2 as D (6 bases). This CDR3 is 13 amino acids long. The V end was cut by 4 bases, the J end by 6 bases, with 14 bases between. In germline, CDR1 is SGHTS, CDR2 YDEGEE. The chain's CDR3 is CASSGDRGSEQYF. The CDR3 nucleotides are TGTGCCAGCAGCGGGGACCGGGGGAGCGAGCAGTACTTC.